The text below deals with one TCR beta chain. What it binds is unknown. Given a much more abundant clone one base away, this may be a read error. The entire patient cohort was treatment-naive prior to thyroid surgery. As handled by the study authors: Between-group CDR3 differences, defined by clinicopathological status, yielded a distant-metastasis classifier for papillary thyroid cancer. TCRdb ran MiXCR on the PCR reads. The V and J calls were determined by TCRdb, not by the authors. The sample has 25,000 to 35,000 clones, 15% to 20% seen once; the top ten hold 4% to 5%. The CDR3 length is 13 residues. Germline CDR1 LGHDT, CDR2 YNNKEL (reference sequence). V shed 6 bases and J shed 3 bases, with 11 bases lying between them. These data are taken from a study of metastatic and nonmetastatic thyroid tumors. Looking at the study overall: For malignant and benign thyroid patients, tumor or nodule tissue and blood were the sources whose repertoires were compared. Findings of the study overall: Benign nodules reportedly had significantly lower TCR beta diversity than malignant thyroid tumors in blood and tumor.

This receptor was identified in a female donor with papillary thyroid cancer or a benign thyroid nodule (not recorded which). Some clones in this sample may be carry-over from other donors' samples. The chain couples TRBV3-1 to TRBJ1-1; unclear D gene. Material: blood. Here the CDR3 reads CASRIGSYTEAFF. CDR3 nucleotide sequence: TGTGCCAGCAGGATCGGGAGTTACACTGAAGCTTTCTTT.